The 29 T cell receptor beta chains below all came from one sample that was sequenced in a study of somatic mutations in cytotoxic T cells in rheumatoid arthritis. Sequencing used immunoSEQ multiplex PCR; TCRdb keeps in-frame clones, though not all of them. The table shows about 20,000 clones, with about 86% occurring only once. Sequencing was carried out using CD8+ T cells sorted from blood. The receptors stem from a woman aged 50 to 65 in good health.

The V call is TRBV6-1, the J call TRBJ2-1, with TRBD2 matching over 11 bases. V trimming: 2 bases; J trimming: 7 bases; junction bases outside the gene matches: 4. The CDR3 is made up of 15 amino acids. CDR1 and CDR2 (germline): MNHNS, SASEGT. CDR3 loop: CASSELAGGPNEQFF. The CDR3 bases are TGTGCCAGCAGTGAACTAGCGGGGGGTCCAAATGAGCAGTTCTTC.

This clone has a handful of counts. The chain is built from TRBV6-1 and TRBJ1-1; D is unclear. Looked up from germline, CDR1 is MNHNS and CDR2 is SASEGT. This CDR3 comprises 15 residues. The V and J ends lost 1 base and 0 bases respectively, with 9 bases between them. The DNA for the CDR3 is TGTGCCAGCAGTGAAGGAGCTTCAATGAACACTGAAGCTTTCTTT. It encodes CASSEGASMNTEAFF.

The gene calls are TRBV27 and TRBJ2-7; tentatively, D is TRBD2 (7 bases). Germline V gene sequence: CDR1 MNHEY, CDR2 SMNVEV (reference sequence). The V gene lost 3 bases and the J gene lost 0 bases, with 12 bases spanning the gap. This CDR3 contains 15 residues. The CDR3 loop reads CASSFSAGASYEQYF. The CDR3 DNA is TGTGCCAGCAGTTTTTCGGCGGGGGCCTCCTACGAGCAGTACTTC.

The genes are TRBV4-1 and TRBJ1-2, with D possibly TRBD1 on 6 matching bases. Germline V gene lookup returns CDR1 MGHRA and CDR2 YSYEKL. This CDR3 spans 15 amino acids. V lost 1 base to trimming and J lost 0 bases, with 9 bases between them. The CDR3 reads CASSQGTASNYGYTF. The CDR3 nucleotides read TGCGCCAGCAGCCAAGGGACAGCCTCTAACTATGGCTACACCTTC.

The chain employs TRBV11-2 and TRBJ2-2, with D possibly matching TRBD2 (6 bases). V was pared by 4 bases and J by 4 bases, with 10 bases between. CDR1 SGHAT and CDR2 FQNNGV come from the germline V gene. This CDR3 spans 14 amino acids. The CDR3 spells CASSSYGGTGELFF. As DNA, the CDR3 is TGTGCCAGCAGCTCCTACGGGGGCACCGGGGAGCTGTTTTTT.

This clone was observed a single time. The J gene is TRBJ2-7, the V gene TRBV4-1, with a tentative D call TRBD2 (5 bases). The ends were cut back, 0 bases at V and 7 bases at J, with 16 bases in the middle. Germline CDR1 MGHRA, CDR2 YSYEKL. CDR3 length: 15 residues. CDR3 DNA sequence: TGCGCCAGCAGCCAAGATGACCTTCTCTCGGGGGAGCAGTACTTC. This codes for CASSQDDLLSGEQYF.

The CDR3 here is CASSQVAGNNEQFF. The CDR3 DNA reads TGTGCCAGCAGCCAAGTTGCAGGCAACAATGAGCAGTTCTTC. The rearrangement uses TRBV14 and TRBJ2-1; D gene unclear. This CDR3 is 14 amino acids long. The V gene's germline CDR1 is SGHDN and CDR2 FVKESK. Trimming shortened V by 1 base and J by 5 bases, and 9 bases separated the two germline ends.

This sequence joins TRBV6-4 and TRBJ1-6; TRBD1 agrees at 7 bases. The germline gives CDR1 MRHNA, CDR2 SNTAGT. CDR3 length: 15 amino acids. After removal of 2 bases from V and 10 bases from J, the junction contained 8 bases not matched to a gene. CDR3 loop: CASSDGTGVTSPLHF. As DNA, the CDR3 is TGTGCCAGCAGTGACGGCACAGGGGTGACCTCACCCCTCCACTTT.

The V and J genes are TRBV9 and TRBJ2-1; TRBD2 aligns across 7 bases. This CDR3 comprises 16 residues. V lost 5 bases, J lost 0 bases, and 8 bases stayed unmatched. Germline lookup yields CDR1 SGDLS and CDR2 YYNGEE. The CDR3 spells CASSLSGGSSYNEQFF. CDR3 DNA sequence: TGTGCCAGCAGTCTATCGGGGGGTAGCTCCTACAATGAGCAGTTCTTC.

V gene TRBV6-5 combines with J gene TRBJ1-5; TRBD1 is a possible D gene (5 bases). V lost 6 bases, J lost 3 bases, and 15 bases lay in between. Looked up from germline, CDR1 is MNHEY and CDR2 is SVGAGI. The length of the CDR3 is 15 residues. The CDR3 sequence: CASSRDRTFNQPQHF. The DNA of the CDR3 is TGTGCCAGCAGCCGCGACAGAACCTTCAATCAGCCCCAGCATTTT.

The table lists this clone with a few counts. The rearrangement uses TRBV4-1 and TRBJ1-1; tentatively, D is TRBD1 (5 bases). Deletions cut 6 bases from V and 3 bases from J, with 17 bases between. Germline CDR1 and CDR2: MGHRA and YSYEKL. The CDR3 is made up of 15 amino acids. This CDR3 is CASSHPGTGDTEAFF. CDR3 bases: TGCGCCAGCAGTCATCCGGGTACAGGCGACACTGAAGCTTTCTTT.

The CDR3 DNA sequence: TGCGCCAGCAGCCAAAGCGCAGGCACTGAAGCTTTCTTT. Amino acids: CASSQSAGTEAFF. The chain is built from TRBV4-1 and TRBJ1-1, with unresolved D. V lost 2 bases to trimming and J lost 4 bases, with 8 bases between them. The CDR3 sequence is 13 residues long. Germline V lookup: CDR1 MGHRA, CDR2 YSYEKL.

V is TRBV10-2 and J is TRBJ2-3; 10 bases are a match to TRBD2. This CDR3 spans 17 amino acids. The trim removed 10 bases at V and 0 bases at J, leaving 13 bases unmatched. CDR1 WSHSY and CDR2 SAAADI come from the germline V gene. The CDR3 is CATSSGTSEKSTDTQYF. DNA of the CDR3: TGCGCCACCTCGAGCGGGACTAGCGAGAAGAGCACAGATACGCAGTATTTT.

The CDR3 sequence: CASRIGTGLYEQYF. DNA of the CDR3: TGTGCCAGCAGAATAGGGACAGGTCTCTACGAGCAGTACTTC. The chain combines TRBV6-6 with TRBJ2-7; the match to TRBD1 covers 8 bases. The CDR3 is made up of 14 amino acids. Trimming cost V 6 bases and J 3 bases; bases outside gene matches: 7. CDR1 is MNHNY and CDR2 is SVGAGI in the germline V gene (reference sequence).

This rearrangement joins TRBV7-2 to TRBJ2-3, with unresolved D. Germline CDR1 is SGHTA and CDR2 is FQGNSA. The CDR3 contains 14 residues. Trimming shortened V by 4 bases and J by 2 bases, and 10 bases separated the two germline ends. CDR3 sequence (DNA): TGTGCCAGCAGCTCAATCACCCTCACAGATACGCAGTATTTT. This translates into CASSSITLTDTQYF.

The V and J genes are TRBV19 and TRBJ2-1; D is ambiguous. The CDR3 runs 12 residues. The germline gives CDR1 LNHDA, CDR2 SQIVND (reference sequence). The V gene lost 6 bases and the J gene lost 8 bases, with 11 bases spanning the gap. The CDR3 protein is CASRERTDEQFF. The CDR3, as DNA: TGTGCCAGTAGGGAAAGAACGGATGAGCAGTTCTTC.

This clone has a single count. The CDR3 loop reads CASSVDYNEQFF. The CDR3 nucleotides read TGTGCCAGCAGCGTGGACTACAATGAGCAGTTCTTC. The V call is TRBV9, the J call TRBJ2-1; D ambiguous. The CDR3 contains 12 residues. Looked up from germline, CDR1 is SGDLS and CDR2 is YYNGEE. V dropped 2 bases and J dropped 3 bases, with 3 bases sitting between them. The full variable domain, in which reference TRBV9 and TRBJ2-1 provide the parts outside the CDR3, is DSGVTQTPKHLITATGQRVTLRCSPRSGDLSVYWYQQSLDQGLQFLIQYYNGEERAKGNILERFSAQQFPDLHSELNLSSLELGDSALYFCASSVDYNEQFFGPGTRLTVL.

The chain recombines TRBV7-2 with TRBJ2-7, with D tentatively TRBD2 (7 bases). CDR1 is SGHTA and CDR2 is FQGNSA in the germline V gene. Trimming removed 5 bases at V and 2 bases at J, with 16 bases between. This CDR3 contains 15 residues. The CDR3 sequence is CASSPVGGQTYEQYV. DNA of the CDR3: TGTGCCAGCAGCCCCGTGGGGGGGCAGACCTACGAGCAGTACGTC.

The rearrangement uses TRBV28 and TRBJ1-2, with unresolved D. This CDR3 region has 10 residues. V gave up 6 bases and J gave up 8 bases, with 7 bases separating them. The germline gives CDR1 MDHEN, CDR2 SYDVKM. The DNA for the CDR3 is TGTGCCAGCAGGGAGAAAGGCTACACCTTC. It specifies CASREKGYTF.

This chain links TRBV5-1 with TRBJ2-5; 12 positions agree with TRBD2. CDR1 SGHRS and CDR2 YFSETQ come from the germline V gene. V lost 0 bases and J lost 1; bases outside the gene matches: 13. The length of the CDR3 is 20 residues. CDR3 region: CASSLGKGLAGTNRQETQYF. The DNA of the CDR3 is TGCGCCAGCAGCTTGGGCAAGGGACTAGCGGGTACAAATCGCCAAGAGACCCAGTACTTC. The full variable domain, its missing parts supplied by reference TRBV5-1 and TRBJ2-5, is KAGVTQTPRYLIKTRGQQVTLSCSPISGHRSVSWYQQTPGQGLQFLFEYFSETQRNKGNFPGRFSGRQFSNSRSEMNVSTLELGDSALYLCASSLGKGLAGTNRQETQYFGPGTRLLVL.

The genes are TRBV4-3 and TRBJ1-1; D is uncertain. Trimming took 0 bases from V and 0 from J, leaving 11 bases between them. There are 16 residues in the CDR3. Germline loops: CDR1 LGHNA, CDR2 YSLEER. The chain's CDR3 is CASSQDLLIMNTEAFF. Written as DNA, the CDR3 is TGCGCCAGCAGCCAAGATCTTCTAATCATGAACACTGAAGCTTTCTTT.

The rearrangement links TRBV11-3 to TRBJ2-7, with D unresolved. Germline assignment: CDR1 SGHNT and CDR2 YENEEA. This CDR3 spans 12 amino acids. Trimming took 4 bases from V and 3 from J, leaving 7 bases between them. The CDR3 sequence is CASSSNSYEQYF. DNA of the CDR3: TGTGCCAGCAGCTCTAACAGCTACGAGCAGTACTTC.

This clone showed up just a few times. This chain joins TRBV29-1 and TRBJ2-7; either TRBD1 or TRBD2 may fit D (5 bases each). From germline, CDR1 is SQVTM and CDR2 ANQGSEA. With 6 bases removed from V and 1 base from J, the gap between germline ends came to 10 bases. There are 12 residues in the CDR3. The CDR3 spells CSVQGPSYEQYF. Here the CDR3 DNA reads TGCAGCGTGCAGGGACCTTCCTACGAGCAGTACTTC.

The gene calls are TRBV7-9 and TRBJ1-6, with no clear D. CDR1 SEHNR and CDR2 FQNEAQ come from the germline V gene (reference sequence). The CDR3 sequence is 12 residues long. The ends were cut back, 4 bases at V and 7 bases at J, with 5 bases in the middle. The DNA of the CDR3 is TGTGCCAGCAGCTACGGGAATTCACCCCTCCACTTT. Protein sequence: CASSYGNSPLHF. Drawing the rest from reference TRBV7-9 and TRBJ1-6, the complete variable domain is DTGVSQNPRHKITKRGQNVTFRCDPISEHNRLYWYRQTLGQGPEFLTYFQNEAQLEKSRLLSDRFSAERPKGSFSTLEIQRTEQGDSAMYLCASSYGNSPLHFGNGTRLTVT.

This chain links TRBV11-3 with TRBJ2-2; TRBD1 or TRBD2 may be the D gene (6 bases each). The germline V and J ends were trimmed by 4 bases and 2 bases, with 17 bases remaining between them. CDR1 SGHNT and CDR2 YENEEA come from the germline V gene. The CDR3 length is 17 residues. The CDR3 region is CASSSFDGGPNTGELFF. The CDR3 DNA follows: TGTGCCAGCAGCTCCTTTGATGGGGGGCCTAACACCGGGGAGCTGTTTTTT.

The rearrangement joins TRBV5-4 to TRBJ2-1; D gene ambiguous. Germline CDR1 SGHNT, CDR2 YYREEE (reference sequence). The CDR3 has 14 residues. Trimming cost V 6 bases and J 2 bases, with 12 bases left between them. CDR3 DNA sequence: TGTGCCAGCAAGGACGACGGCACCTACAATGAGCAGTTCTTC. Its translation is CASKDDGTYNEQFF.

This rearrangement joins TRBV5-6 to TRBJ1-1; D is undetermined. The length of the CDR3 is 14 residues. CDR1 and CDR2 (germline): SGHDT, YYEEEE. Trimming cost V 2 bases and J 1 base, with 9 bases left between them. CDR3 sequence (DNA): TGTGCCAGCAGCTTCTATACGGAGAACACTGAAGCTTTCTTT. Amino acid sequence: CASSFYTENTEAFF. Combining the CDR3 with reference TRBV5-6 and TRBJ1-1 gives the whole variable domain DAGVTQSPTHLIKTRGQQVTLRCSPKSGHDTVSWYQQALGQGPQFIFQYYEEEERQRGNFPDRFSGHQFPNYSSELNVNALLLGDSALYLCASSFYTENTEAFFGQGTRLTVV.

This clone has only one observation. CDR3 amino acids: CASSRGQRGTEAFF. The CDR3 DNA reads as TGTGCCAGCAGCCGCGGACAGAGGGGCACTGAAGCTTTCTTT. The rearrangement joins TRBV5-6 to TRBJ1-1; weak D call: TRBD1 (6 bases). The germline V gene has CDR1 SGHDT and CDR2 YYEEEE. This CDR3 is 14 amino acids long. V was shortened by 4 bases and J by 4 bases, with 14 bases between the two germline ends.

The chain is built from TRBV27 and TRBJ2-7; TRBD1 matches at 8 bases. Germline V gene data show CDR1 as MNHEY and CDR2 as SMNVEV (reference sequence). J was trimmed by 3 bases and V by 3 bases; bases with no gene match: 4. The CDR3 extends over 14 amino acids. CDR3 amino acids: CASSFGTGGYEQYF. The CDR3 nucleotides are TGTGCCAGCAGTTTCGGGACAGGCGGCTACGAGCAGTACTTC.